This TCR beta chain originates from a study of graft-versus-host responses after intestinal transplantation. TCRdb keeps only in-frame clones here, not all; method: immunoSEQ multiplex PCR. The table lists about 2,900 clones, roughly 91% of them singletons. V gave up 5 bases and J gave up 5 bases, with 11 bases separating them. This CDR3 has 13 amino acids. Germline CDR1 is MNHNY and CDR2 is SVGAGI (reference sequence). This sequence joins TRBV6-6 and TRBJ2-3; perhaps TRBD1 as D (5 bases). Sequencing used bone marrow, obtained less than 400 days after transplant. This TCR was recovered from a human patient who received an intestinal transplant, so some T cells may come from the graft donor. In nucleotides, the CDR3 is TGTGCCAGCAGTCAACTCCAGGGAGATACGCAGTATTTT. Translating it yields CASSQLQGDTQYF.